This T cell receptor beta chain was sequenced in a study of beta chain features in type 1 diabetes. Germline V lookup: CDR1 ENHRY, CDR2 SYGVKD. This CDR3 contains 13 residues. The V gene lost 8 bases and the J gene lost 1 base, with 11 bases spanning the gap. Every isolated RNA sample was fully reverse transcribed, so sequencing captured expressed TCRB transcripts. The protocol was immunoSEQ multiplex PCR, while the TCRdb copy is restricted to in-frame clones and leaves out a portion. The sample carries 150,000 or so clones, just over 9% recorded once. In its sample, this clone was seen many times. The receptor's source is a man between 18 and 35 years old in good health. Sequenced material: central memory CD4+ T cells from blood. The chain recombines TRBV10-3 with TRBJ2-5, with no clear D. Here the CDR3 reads CAIRTETQETQYF. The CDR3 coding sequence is TGTGCCATCCGTACAGAAACCCAAGAGACCCAGTACTTC.